The T cell receptor (beta chain) under discussion was sequenced for a study of T cells in Graves' hyperthyroidism and ophthalmopathy. Findings and limits, study-wide: Researchers found most expanded thyroid clonotypes above 0.001 in blood as well. The model's output predicted ophthalmopathy at a median of roughly 6.9 months prior to onset.

The source material, RNA transcripts, was used to amplify TCR beta CDR3 regions. First-round RT-PCR of the TCR CDR3 relied on the HTBI primer set. Via MiXCR, TCRdb re-called the multiplex PCR reads, giving one row per CDR3 protein. The sample records hundreds of thousands of distinct CDR3 sequences, roughly 45% being singletons. Germline assignment: CDR1 MGHDK and CDR2 SYGVNS. The CDR3 has 10 residues if both end residues are counted. Exclusion of a patient resulted from uncontrolled infection, other autoimmune disease, pregnancy or lactation. Thyroid ultrasound and orbital computed tomography, with clinical symptoms and serum thyroxine and TRAb, informed diagnoses. With respect to this clonotype: Its target is not known. Since the CDR3 does not end with the conserved phenylalanine or tryptophan, this likely comes from a read error. The limits of the CDR3 on the DNA are not certain, so only TCRdb's listed CDR3 is given.

The sequence was obtained from an adult man with Graves' disease, either hyperthyroidism or ophthalmopathy (not recorded which). The V gene is TRBV25-1, the J gene TRBJ1-4; the table's D call, TRBD1, was not checked against the DNA. The source material was peripheral blood or thyroid tissue (not recorded which). The CDR3 is CASSQRGADY.